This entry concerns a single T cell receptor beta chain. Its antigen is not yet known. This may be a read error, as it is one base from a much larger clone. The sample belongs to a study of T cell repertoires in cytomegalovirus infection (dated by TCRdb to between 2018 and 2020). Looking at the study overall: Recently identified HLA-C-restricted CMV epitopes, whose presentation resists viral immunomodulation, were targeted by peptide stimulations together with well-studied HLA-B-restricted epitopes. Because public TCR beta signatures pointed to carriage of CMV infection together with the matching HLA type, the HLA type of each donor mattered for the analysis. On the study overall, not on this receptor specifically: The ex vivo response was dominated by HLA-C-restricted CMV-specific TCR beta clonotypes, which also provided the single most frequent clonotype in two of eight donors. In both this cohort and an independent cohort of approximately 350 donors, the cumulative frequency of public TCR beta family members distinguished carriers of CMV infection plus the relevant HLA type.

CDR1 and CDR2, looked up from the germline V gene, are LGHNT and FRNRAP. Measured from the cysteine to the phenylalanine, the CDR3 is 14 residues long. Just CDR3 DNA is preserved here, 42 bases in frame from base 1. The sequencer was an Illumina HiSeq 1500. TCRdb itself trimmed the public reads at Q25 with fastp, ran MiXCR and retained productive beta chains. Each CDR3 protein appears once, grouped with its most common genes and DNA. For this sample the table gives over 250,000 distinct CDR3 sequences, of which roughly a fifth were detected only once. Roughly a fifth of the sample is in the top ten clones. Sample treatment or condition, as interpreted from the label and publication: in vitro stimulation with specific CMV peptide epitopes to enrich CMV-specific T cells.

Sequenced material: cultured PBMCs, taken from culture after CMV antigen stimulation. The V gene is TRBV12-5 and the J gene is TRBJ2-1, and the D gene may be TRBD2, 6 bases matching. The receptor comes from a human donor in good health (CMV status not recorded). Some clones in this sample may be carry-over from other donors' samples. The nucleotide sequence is TGTGCTTGTGGTTCGGGGGATGTAGGCAATGAGCAGTTCTTC. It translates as CACGSGDVGNEQFF.